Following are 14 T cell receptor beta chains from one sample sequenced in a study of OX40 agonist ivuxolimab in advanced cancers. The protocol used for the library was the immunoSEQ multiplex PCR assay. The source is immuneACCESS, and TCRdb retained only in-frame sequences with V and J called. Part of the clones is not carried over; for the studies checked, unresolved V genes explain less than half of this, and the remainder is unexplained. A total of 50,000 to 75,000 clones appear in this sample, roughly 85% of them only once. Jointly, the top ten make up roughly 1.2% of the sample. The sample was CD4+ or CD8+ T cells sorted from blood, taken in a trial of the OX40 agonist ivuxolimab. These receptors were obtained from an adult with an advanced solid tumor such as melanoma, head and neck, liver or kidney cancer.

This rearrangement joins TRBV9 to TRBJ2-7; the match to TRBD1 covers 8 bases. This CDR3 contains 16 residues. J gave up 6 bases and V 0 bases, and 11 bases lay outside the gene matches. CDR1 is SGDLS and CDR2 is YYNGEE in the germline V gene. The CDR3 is CASSVASAGGAAEQYF. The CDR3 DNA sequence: TGTGCCAGCAGCGTAGCGTCCGCAGGGGGCGCGGCCGAGCAGTACTTC.

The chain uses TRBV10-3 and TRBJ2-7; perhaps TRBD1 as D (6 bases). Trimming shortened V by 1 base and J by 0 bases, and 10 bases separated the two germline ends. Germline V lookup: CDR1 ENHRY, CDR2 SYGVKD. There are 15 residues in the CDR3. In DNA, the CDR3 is TGTGCCATCAGTGAGTTAGGACAGAGCTCCTACGAGCAGTACTTC. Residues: CAISELGQSSYEQYF.

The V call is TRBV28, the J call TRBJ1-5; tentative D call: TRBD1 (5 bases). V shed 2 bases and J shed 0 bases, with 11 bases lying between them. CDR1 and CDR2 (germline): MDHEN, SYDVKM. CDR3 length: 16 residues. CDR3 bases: TGTGCCAGCAGTTTAGGGGGGTCCGATAGCAATCAGCCCCAGCATTTT. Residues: CASSLGGSDSNQPQHF.

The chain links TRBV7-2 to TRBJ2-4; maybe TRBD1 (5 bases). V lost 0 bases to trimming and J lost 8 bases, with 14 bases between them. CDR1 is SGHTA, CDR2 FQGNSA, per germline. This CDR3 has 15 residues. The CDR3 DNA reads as TGTGCCAGCAGCTTAGCGGTTTCCAGGGCTGACATTCAGTACTTC. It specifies CASSLAVSRADIQYF.

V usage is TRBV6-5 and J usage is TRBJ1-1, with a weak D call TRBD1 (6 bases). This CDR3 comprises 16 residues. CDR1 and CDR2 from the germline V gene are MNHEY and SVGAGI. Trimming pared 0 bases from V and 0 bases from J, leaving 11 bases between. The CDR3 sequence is CASSYSGHQMNTEAFF. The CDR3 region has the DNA TGTGCCAGCAGTTACTCGGGACATCAAATGAACACTGAAGCTTTCTTT.

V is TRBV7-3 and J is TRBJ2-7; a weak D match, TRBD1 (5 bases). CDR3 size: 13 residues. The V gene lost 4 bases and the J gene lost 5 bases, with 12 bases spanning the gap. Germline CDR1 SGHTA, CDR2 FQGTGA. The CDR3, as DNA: TGTGCCAGCAGCTCTGGGGCGAGAAACGAGCAGTACTTC. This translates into CASSSGARNEQYF. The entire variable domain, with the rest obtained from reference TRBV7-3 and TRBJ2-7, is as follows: GAGVSQTPSNKVTEKGKYVELRCDPISGHTALYWYRQSLGQGPEFLIYFQGTGAADDSGLPNDRFFAVRPEGSVSTLKIQRTERGDSAVYLCASSSGARNEQYFGPGTRLTVT.

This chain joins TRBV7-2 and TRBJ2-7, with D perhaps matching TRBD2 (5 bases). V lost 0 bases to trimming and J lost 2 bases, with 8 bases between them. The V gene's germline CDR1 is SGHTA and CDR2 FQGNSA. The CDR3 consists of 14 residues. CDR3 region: CASSLAGVAYEQYF. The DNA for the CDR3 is TGTGCCAGCAGCTTAGCGGGAGTCGCCTACGAGCAGTACTTC.

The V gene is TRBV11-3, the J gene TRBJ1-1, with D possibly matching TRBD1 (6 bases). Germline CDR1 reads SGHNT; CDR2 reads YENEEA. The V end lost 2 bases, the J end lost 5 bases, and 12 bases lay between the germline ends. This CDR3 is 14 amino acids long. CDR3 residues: CASSLYRDGTEAFF. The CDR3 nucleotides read TGTGCCAGCAGCTTATACAGGGACGGGACTGAAGCTTTCTTT. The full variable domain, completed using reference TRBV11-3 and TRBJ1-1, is EAGVVQSPRYKIIEKKQPVAFWCNPISGHNTLYWYLQNLGQGPELLIRYENEEAVDDSQLPKDRFSAERLKGVDSTLKIQPAELGDSAVYLCASSLYRDGTEAFFGQGTRLTVV.

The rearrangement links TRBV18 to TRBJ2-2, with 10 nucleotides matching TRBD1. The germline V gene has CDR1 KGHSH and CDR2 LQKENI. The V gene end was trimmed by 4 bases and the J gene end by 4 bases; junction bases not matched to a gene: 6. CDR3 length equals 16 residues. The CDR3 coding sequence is TGTGCCAGCTCACATGGACAGGGGGAAAGCACCGGGGAGCTGTTTTTT. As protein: CASSHGQGESTGELFF.

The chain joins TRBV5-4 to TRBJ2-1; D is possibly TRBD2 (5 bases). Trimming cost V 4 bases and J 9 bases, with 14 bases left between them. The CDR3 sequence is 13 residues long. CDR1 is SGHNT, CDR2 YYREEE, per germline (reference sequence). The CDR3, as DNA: TGTGCCAGCAGCCAAGATAGAAGCGGTGAGCAGTTCTTC. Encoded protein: CASSQDRSGEQFF.

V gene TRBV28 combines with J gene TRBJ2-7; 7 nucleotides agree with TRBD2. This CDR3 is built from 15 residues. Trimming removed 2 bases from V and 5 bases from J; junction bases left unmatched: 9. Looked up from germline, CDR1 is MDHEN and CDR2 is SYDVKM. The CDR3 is CASSLAGDLGHEQYF. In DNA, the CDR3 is TGTGCCAGCAGTTTAGCGGGAGATCTAGGCCACGAGCAGTACTTC.

The CDR3, as DNA: TGTGCCAGCTCCCTTTGGGACACCTCCTACGAGCAGTACTTC. Its translation is CASSLWDTSYEQYF. The V call is TRBV2, the J call TRBJ2-7; a weak D match, TRBD1 (6 bases). Trimming left V 8 bases short and J 0 bases short, with 14 bases between. The CDR3 runs to 14 residues. Looked up from germline, CDR1 is SNHLY and CDR2 is FYNNEI.

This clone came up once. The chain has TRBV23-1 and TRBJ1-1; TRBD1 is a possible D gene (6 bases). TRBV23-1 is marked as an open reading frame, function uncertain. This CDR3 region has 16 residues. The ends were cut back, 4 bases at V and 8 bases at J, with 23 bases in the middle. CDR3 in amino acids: CASSPTLGARAYEAFF. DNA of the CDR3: TGCGCCAGCAGTCCCACGTTGGGGGCGCGGGCGTACGAAGCTTTCTTT.

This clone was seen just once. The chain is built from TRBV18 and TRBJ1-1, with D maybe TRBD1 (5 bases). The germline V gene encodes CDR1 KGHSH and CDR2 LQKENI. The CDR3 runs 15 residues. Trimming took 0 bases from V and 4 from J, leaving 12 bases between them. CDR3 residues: CASSPPTGRSTEAFF. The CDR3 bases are TGTGCCAGCTCACCACCTACGGGGCGGTCCACTGAAGCTTTCTTT.